These 21 T cell receptor beta chains share one sample of origin, sequenced in a study of T cells in Graves' hyperthyroidism and ophthalmopathy (dated by TCRdb to between 2019 and 2020). Library construction relied on multiplex PCR. Sequencer: Illumina HiSeq 2000. The TCR beta CDR3 regions were amplified from the RNA transcripts. The first round of RT-PCR for the TCR CDR3 was performed with the HTBI primer set and the Qiagen OneStep RT-PCR kit. TCRdb reran the public reads through fastp at Q25 and MiXCR, keeping productive beta chains. Duplicate CDR3 protein sequences are folded into a single record with the most common DNA and genes. This sample has roughly 96,000 distinct CDR3 sequences in its table, and under 65% of those were observed once. Less than 30% of the sample lies in the top ten. Source material: blood. The receptors derive from a woman aged 40 to 50 with Graves' hyperthyroidism.

The V call is TRBV15, the J call TRBJ2-7, with 12 nucleotides matching TRBD2. CDR1 is LNHNV, CDR2 YYDKDF, per germline (reference sequence). The CDR3 runs 15 residues. With 5 bases clipped from V and 7 bases from J, the junction kept 9 bases outside the gene matches. The CDR3 nucleotides read TGTGCCACCAGCCTAGCGGGAGGGCCAGTTTGGGAGCAGTACTTC. Its protein is CATSLAGGPVWEQYF.

This clonotype has only one observation. This CDR3 reads CASSVGQGGQPQHF. CDR3 nucleotides: TGCGCCAGCAGTGTGGGACAGGGGGGACAGCCCCAGCATTTT. The genes are TRBV5-1 and TRBJ1-5, with 11 bases that match TRBD1. CDR1 SGHRS and CDR2 YFSETQ come from the germline V gene. Unmatched junction bases numbered 5, after V lost 5 bases and J lost 7 bases. This CDR3 is built from 14 residues.

The table lists this clonotype with many counts. The chain has TRBV6-5 and TRBJ1-6; D is uncertain. V gave up 8 bases and J gave up 2 bases, with 10 bases separating them. Germline-derived CDR1 and CDR2 are MNHEY and SVGAGI. The CDR3 sequence is 14 residues long. The CDR3 protein is CASSTAAYNSPLHF. CDR3 nucleotide sequence: TGTGCCAGCTCTACAGCTGCCTATAATTCACCCCTCCACTTT.

The genes are TRBV2 and TRBJ1-4, with TRBD1 matching over 9 bases. The length of the CDR3 is 14 residues. Trimming took 7 bases from V and 8 from J; bases not matched to a gene: 8. In germline, CDR1 is SNHLY, CDR2 FYNNEI. The CDR3 DNA reads TGTGCCAGCACCGGGAGGGACAGGGAGGAAAAACTGTTTTTT. Its translation is CASTGRDREEKLFF.

This clonotype has at least ten counts. The genes are TRBV10-1 and TRBJ1-4; D perhaps matches TRBD1 (5 bases). This CDR3 comprises 14 residues. Per germline, CDR1 WNHNN and CDR2 SYGVQD (reference sequence). Trimming pared 7 bases from V and 3 bases from J, leaving 12 bases between. CDR3 region: CASMRQGANEKLFF. The CDR3 nucleotides are TGCGCCAGCATGCGTCAAGGGGCTAATGAAAAACTGTTTTTT.

At least ten counts were recorded for this clonotype. The chain has TRBV18 and TRBJ1-5, with a tentative D call TRBD1 (6 bases). The CDR3 covers 15 residues. V was cut by 1 base and J by 0 bases, with 7 bases left in between. The germline gives CDR1 KGHSH, CDR2 LQKENI. DNA of the CDR3: TGTGCCAGCTCACCACTGGACAGTAGCAATCAGCCCCAGCATTTT. Translating gives CASSPLDSSNQPQHF.

With regard to this clonotype: This CDR3 fails to terminate in the conserved phenylalanine or tryptophan, so it likely reflects a read error. The chain joins TRBV29-1 to TRBJ2-2, with D tentatively TRBD2 (5 bases). The CDR3 sequence is 14 residues long. Germline values: CDR1 SQVTM, CDR2 ANQGSEA. V was clipped by 7 bases and J by 0 bases, with 12 bases between them. CDR3 DNA sequence: TGCAGCGGACGACGGGGAACGAACACCGGGGAGCTGTTTCTT. This codes for CSGRRGTNTGELFL.

The V and J genes are TRBV7-2 and TRBJ2-5; 7 bases map to TRBD2. Germline V gene lookup returns CDR1 SGHTA and CDR2 FQGNSA. The CDR3 sequence is 15 residues long. V lost 5 bases to trimming and J lost 1 base; unmatched junction nucleotides: 7. In DNA form, the CDR3 reads TGTGCCAGCAGCCTCTCGGGGGGATTCCAAGAGACCCAGTACTTC. It is translated as CASSLSGGFQETQYF.

A single count supports this clonotype. This sequence may be a read error, since a much larger clone differs from it by one base. The rearrangement links TRBV6-1 to TRBJ2-7, with 8 bases matching TRBD2. V gave up 7 bases and J gave up 2 bases; unmatched junction bases: 7. CDR1 is MNHNS, CDR2 SASEGT, per germline. This CDR3 is built from 14 residues. The CDR3: CASKPGGGTYEQYF. CDR3 sequence (DNA): TGTGCCAGCAAGCCCGGGGGGGGCACCTACGAGCAGTACTTC.

As regards this clonotype: This may come from a read error, since a much larger clone is one base off. The CDR3 carries no conserved terminal phenylalanine or tryptophan, so it likely arises from a read error. The chain couples TRBV9 to TRBJ2-3; possible D gene TRBD2, 5 bases. V lost 5 bases and J 4 bases, leaving 14 bases between the germline ends. There are 14 residues in the CDR3. The germline CDR1 and CDR2 sequences are SGDLS and YYNGEE. Here the CDR3 DNA reads TGTGCCAGCAGACCCGGAGGAGTGTCAGATACGCAGTATATT. It yields the protein CASRPGGVSDTQYI.

The chain recombines TRBV5-1 with TRBJ1-4, with D possibly matching TRBD1 (6 bases). The CDR3 length is 17 residues. Germline assignment: CDR1 SGHRS and CDR2 YFSETQ. Trimming took 3 bases from V and 3 from J, leaving 18 bases between them. CDR3 nucleotide sequence: TGCGCCAGCAGCTCTAGGGGAACAGGGAGGTCTAATGAAAAACTGTTTTTT. It specifies CASSSRGTGRSNEKLFF.

This clonotype was seen ten or more times. This chain connects TRBV29-1 to TRBJ2-7; TRBD1 matches at 9 bases. V shed 4 bases, J shed 3 bases, and the junction held 7 bases outside the gene matches. The CDR3 spans 14 residues. Germline values: CDR1 SQVTM, CDR2 ANQGSEA. This CDR3 is CSVVSWDRDYEQYF. CDR3 nucleotide sequence: TGCAGCGTTGTGAGCTGGGACAGGGACTACGAGCAGTACTTC.

Here the CDR3 reads CASSVGTAGSQPQHF. The CDR3 DNA reads TGTGCCAGTAGTGTCGGGACAGCGGGGTCTCAGCCCCAGCATTTT. This rearrangement joins TRBV19 to TRBJ1-5, with TRBD1 matching over 7 bases. J gave up 6 bases and V 5 bases, and 10 bases lay outside the gene matches. The CDR3 totals 15 residues. The germline CDR1 and CDR2 sequences are LNHDA and SQIVND (reference sequence).

The chain is built from TRBV7-2 and TRBJ1-1; D might be TRBD1 (5 bases). The V and J ends lost 6 bases and 4 bases respectively, with 12 bases between them. The CDR3 has 13 residues. Germline V gene data show CDR1 as SGHTA and CDR2 as FQGNSA. The CDR3 coding sequence is TGTGCCAGCAGTTTTGCAGGGCCCACTGAAGCTTTCTTT. It is translated as CASSFAGPTEAFF.

For this clonotype: This may be a read error, as it is one base from a much larger clone. The rearrangement joins TRBV6-4 to TRBJ2-7, with 10 bases aligning to TRBD2. The germline gives CDR1 MRHNA, CDR2 SNTAGT. The CDR3 length is 14 residues. The CDR3 protein is CASRLSGRRVEQHF. DNA for the CDR3: TGTGCCAGCAGACTTAGCGGGAGGAGAGTCGAGCAGCACTTC.

The CDR3 region has the DNA TGTGCCAGCAGCTTAGATGCGGAGTATTTT. Its translation: CASSLDAEYF. The chain recombines TRBV7-9 with TRBJ2-3, with D uncertain. Germline CDR1 is SEHNR and CDR2 is FQNEAQ (reference sequence). This CDR3 spans 10 amino acids. V dropped 1 base and J dropped 13 bases, with 6 bases sitting between them.

CDR3 DNA: TGTGCCATCAGTGAGCCCGAGGACGGTACCCAAGAGACCCAGTACTTC. Translated, it gives CAISEPEDGTQETQYF. The V gene is TRBV10-3, the J gene TRBJ2-5; no definite D call. V lost 2 bases and J lost 1, with 14 bases in between. The CDR3 is 16 amino acids. Germline values: CDR1 ENHRY, CDR2 SYGVKD.

This clonotype occurred many times. The DNA of the CDR3 is TGCGCCAGCAGCTTGGGTGGCGGGAGATACGAGCAGTACTTC. It specifies CASSLGGGRYEQYF. This chain uses TRBV5-1 with TRBJ2-7; 7 bases map to TRBD2. After removal of 0 bases from V and 4 bases from J, the junction contained 4 bases not matched to a gene. This CDR3 has 14 residues. The V gene's germline CDR1 is SGHRS and CDR2 YFSETQ. The full variable domain, with the rest looked up from reference TRBV5-1 and TRBJ2-7, is KAGVTQTPRYLIKTRGQQVTLSCSPISGHRSVSWYQQTPGQGLQFLFEYFSETQRNKGNFPGRFSGRQFSNSRSEMNVSTLELGDSALYLCASSLGGGRYEQYFGPGTRLTVT.

This clonotype was seen many times. CDR3 sequence: CASTRGGYGYTF. For the CDR3, the DNA is TGTGCCAGCACCAGGGGGGGCTATGGCTACACCTTC. V is TRBV12-3 or TRBV12-4 and J is TRBJ1-2, with 7 nucleotides matching TRBD1. V shed 7 bases and J 4 bases; nucleotides not matched to a gene: 3. The CDR3 covers 12 residues.

A note on this clonotype: This may come from a read error, since a much larger clone is one base off. The V call is TRBV7-9, the J call TRBJ1-3, with 7 bases aligning to TRBD1. Germline CDR1 is SEHNR and CDR2 is FQNEAQ (reference sequence). This CDR3 comprises 14 residues. CDR3 bases: TGTGCCAGCAGCGCACAGGGGCGCGGAAACACCATATGTTTT. Translation gives CASSAQGRGNTICF.

This clonotype occurred a few times. The V call is TRBV15, the J call TRBJ1-2; perhaps TRBD1 as D (5 bases). V dropped 5 bases and J dropped 8 bases, with 21 bases sitting between them. Germline V CDR1 and CDR2: LNHNV, YYDKDF (reference sequence). The CDR3 totals 15 residues. CDR3 amino acids: CATSPPTSGARGYTF. The DNA of the CDR3 is TGTGCCACCAGCCCGCCGACTAGCGGGGCGAGAGGCTACACCTTC.